This TCR beta chain emerged from a study of metastatic and nonmetastatic thyroid tumors (dated by TCRdb to about 2020). Looking at the study overall: Repertoires from peripheral blood and from tumor or nodule tissue samples of malignant and benign thyroid patients were compared.

The study at large found these results: In both blood and tumor samples, malignant tumors were reported to have significantly higher TCR beta diversity than benign nodules.

No treatment had been received by any patient before thyroid surgery. The study retrospectively analysed patient clinical samples collected from about 2012 to 2018 using T-cell receptor beta sequencing. In this sample, this clone turned up many times. What this receptor recognizes is not known. No base qualities exist here, and no much larger clone lies one base off it. Library prep was done by PCR. The sample was run on an Illumina HiSeq 4000. High-throughput sequencing was used to profile the CDR3 region of the TCR beta-chain in every patient. On the authors' methods: A classifier to discriminate distant-metastatic papillary thyroid cancer patients was built from CDR3 differences across clinicopathological groups. The Shannon index was used to assess repertoire diversity, and the Morisita-Horn index was used to assess tumor-blood repertoire similarity. TCRdb handled the public reads itself, with Q25 trimming in fastp and clone calling in MiXCR, and kept productive beta chains. TCRdb's processing, not the authors' own work, is the source of the V and J calls. Present in this sample are some 69,000 clones, 14% of which were seen just once. Clones ranked in the top ten supply less than 8.5% of the sample.

What was sequenced was blood. The sequence derives from a male donor with papillary thyroid cancer or a benign thyroid nodule (not recorded which). Some clones in this sample may be carry-over from other donors' samples.

The base sequence is TGTGCCAGCAGTCCCTCGGACGGCCGAGGAGCTTTCTTT. The encoded protein is CASSPSDGRGAFF. This receptor chain uses TRBV12-3 or TRBV12-4 and TRBJ1-1; no D gene is confidently identified. The CDR3 has 13 amino acids, counting the end cysteine and phenylalanine. CDR3 DNA only is kept here, 39 bases in frame from base 1. The germline ends are 17 bases apart after V is trimmed by 5 bases and J by 10 bases.